The sample holds a few counts of the clone carrying this TCR beta chain. What it binds is not known. A much larger clone sits a single nucleotide away, making a read error possible. CDR3 length: 17 amino acids. The ends lost 1 base at V and 7 bases at J; junction bases unmatched: 7. The germline V gene has CDR1 SGHNT and CDR2 YYREEE (reference sequence). These data are taken from a study of CD8+CD57+ T cells in acquired aplastic anemia. By flow cytometry, patients selected for sequencing had shown an expansion of CD8+CD57+ cells. Each patient gave a blood sample that was collected before any therapy had been received. The template used for profiling TCR beta VDJ and CDR3 was genomic DNA. In TCRdb, the reads were re-called with MiXCR into one record per CDR3 protein. The table has roughly 200,000 distinct CDR3 sequences, roughly two thirds seen once. Whole-study results and caveats: Controls did not differ significantly from patients in CD8+ Simpson's diversity.

What was sequenced was sorted CD4+, CD8+, or CD8+CD57+ T cells (not recorded which) from PBMCs. This TCR was sampled from a human donor with aplastic anemia. V and J are TRBV5-4 and TRBJ2-5; TRBD2 matches at 16 bases. CDR3 loop: CASSLFGTSGGVVTQYF. The CDR3 DNA sequence: TGTGCCAGCAGCTTGTTCGGGACTAGCGGGGGGGTGGTGACCCAGTACTTC.